These T cell receptor beta chains were read from a single sample in a study of beta chain features in type 1 diabetes. The method was immunoSEQ multiplex PCR; TCRdb's version includes in-frame clones alone and lacks a portion of them. The profile shows fewer than 65,000 clones, around three fifths of them singletons. Sequenced sample: Tregs from blood. All receptors derive from a woman aged 18-29 years in good health. Both conserved end residues are part of each CDR3. Fields, in order: V gene, J gene, clone size, D gene, CDR3 protein, CDR3 DNA. D genes are given only for firm matches. Only some rows state a clone size, as once, few, many or a class for expanded clones.

TRBV27	TRBJ2-3	NA	TRBD1	CASSYFGQGGTDTQYF	TGTGCCAGCAGCTACTTCGGACAGGGAGGCACAGATACGCAGTATTTT
TRBV4-1	TRBJ2-1	NA	NA	CASSQHRARGYNEQFF	TGCGCCAGCAGCCAACACAGGGCTAGGGGCTACAATGAGCAGTTCTTC
TRBV23-1	TRBJ2-1	NA	NA	CASKEGHNEQFF	TGCGCCAGCAAGGAGGGTCACAATGAGCAGTTCTTC
TRBV15	TRBJ1-1	few	TRBD1	CATSRDPRTGLAFF	TGTGCCACCAGCAGAGATCCCCGGACAGGTTTGGCTTTCTTT
TRBV30	TRBJ2-7	NA	NA	CAWRTDTYEQYF	TGTGCCTGGAGGACAGATACCTACGAGCAGTACTTC
TRBV19	TRBJ2-2	NA	NA	CASSPQSNTGELFF	TGTGCCAGTAGCCCCCAGTCGAACACCGGGGAGCTGTTTTTT
TRBV19	TRBJ2-1	NA	TRBD2	CASTFRGLAGGGNEQFF	TGTGCCAGTACCTTTCGCGGCCTAGCGGGAGGTGGCAATGAGCAGTTCTTC
TRBV10-3	TRBJ1-4	NA	TRBD1	CAISELRVGQGAKKLFF	TGTGCCATCAGTGAGTTACGGGTCGGACAGGGGGCGAAAAAACTGTTTTTT
TRBV7-9	TRBJ1-1	NA	NA	CASSPGPIHTEAFF	TGTGCCAGCAGCCCGGGTCCAATCCACACTGAAGCTTTCTTT
TRBV5-1	TRBJ2-3	few	TRBD2	CASSISGVGDTQYF	TGCGCCAGCAGCATAAGCGGGGTAGGAGATACGCAGTATTTT
TRBV5-3	TRBJ1-1	NA	NA	CARSIRGNTEAFF	TGTGCCAGAAGCATAAGGGGGAACACTGAAGCTTTCTTT
TRBV9	TRBJ2-3	NA	TRBD2	CASSPRTSGGDTQYF	TGTGCCAGCAGCCCTCGGACTAGCGGGGGGGATACGCAGTATTTT
TRBV7-9	TRBJ1-1	NA	TRBD1	CASSLEGAGEAFF	TGTGCCAGCAGCCTTGAGGGGGCGGGGGAAGCTTTCTTT
TRBV27	TRBJ1-1	NA	TRBD1	CASKLQGARGTEAFF	TGTGCCAGCAAATTACAGGGGGCCCGCGGCACTGAAGCTTTCTTT
TRBV7-2	TRBJ1-5	NA	TRBD1	CASSLASQGGQPQHF	TGTGCCAGCAGCTTAGCGTCACAGGGGGGTCAGCCCCAGCATTTT
TRBV5-6	TRBJ2-1	NA	NA	CASSFGGEWQFF	TGTGCCAGCAGCTTTGGAGGGGAGTGGCAGTTCTTC
TRBV9	TRBJ2-2	NA	TRBD1	CASSVTAGTGALNTGELFF	TGTGCCAGCAGCGTGACAGCCGGGACAGGGGCGTTGAACACCGGGGAGCTGTTTTTT
TRBV2	TRBJ2-1	NA	TRBD1	CASSWTGGYNEQFF	TGTGCCAGCAGTTGGACAGGGGGGTACAATGAGCAGTTCTTC
TRBV15	TRBJ2-7	NA	TRBD1	CATSRGQGRDEQYF	TGTGCCACCAGCAGAGGACAGGGCAGGGACGAGCAGTACTTC
TRBV5-1	TRBJ2-3	once	TRBD1	CASSVPGQGATDTQYF	TGCGCCAGCAGCGTACCGGGACAGGGGGCGACAGATACGCAGTATTTT
TRBV5-1	TRBJ1-4	few	NA	CASSPTGANEKLFF	TGCGCCAGCAGCCCCACCGGTGCTAATGAAAAACTGTTTTTT
TRBV29-1	TRBJ2-4	few	TRBD1	CSVEPPIGQGSIQYF	TGCAGCGTTGAGCCCCCTATTGGACAGGGTAGCATTCAGTACTTC
TRBV4-2	TRBJ2-1	NA	TRBD2	CASSLRGGADGLGNEQFF	TGTGCCAGCAGCCTTCGCGGGGGGGCCGACGGTTTAGGGAATGAGCAGTTCTTC
TRBV10-3	TRBJ2-7	few	TRBD2	CATGGLAGSEQYF	TGTGCCACTGGAGGACTAGCGGGGAGCGAGCAGTACTTC
TRBV7-2	TRBJ2-1	NA	NA	CASSLQGRDEQFF	TGTGCCAGCAGCTTACAGGGGCGGGATGAGCAGTTCTTC
TRBV11-2	TRBJ2-1	NA	NA	CASSQIRESGEQFF	TGTGCCAGCAGCCAAATTCGGGAGAGCGGTGAGCAGTTCTTC
TRBV16	TRBJ2-6	NA	TRBD2	CASSPWGGSPGANVLTF	TGTGCCAGCAGCCCTTGGGGGGGGAGCCCCGGGGCCAACGTCCTGACTTTC
TRBV7-8	TRBJ2-1	NA	TRBD2	CASSPGLAGAHNEQFF	TGTGCCAGCAGCCCGGGACTAGCGGGGGCCCACAATGAGCAGTTCTTC
TRBV7-9	TRBJ2-5	once	TRBD1	CASSQDRGQETQYF	TGTGCCAGCAGCCAGGACAGGGGGCAAGAGACCCAGTACTTC
TRBV5-1	TRBJ2-3	NA	NA	CASSLAGTDTQYF	TGCGCCAGCAGCTTGGCGGGCACAGATACGCAGTATTTT
TRBV7-9	TRBJ2-6	few	NA	CASSLGQAGSGANVLTF	TGTGCCAGCAGCTTGGGCCAGGCGGGCTCTGGGGCCAACGTCCTGACTTTC
TRBV6-5	TRBJ1-2	NA	NA	CASSYQQGRHYTF	TGTGCCAGCAGTTACCAGCAGGGCCGACACTACACCTTC
TRBV5-1	TRBJ2-1	NA	NA	CASSTTGYVQFF	TGCGCCAGCAGCACAACAGGGTATGTGCAGTTCTTC
TRBV7-9	TRBJ2-1	NA	NA	CASSFPASAEQFF	TGTGCCAGCAGCTTTCCCGCCTCCGCGGAGCAGTTCTTC
TRBV6-1	TRBJ2-4	NA	NA	CASSRHGAEQNIQYF	TGTGCCAGCAGTCGACATGGGGCTGAGCAAAACATTCAGTACTTC
TRBV11-3	TRBJ1-1	NA	NA	CASSPGQNTEAFF	TGTGCCAGCAGCCCTGGACAGAACACTGAAGCTTTCTTT
TRBV7-2	TRBJ1-2	NA	TRBD1	CASSLPPGQDRGYTF	TGTGCCAGCAGCTTGCCCCCGGGACAGGATAGAGGCTACACCTTC
TRBV27	TRBJ2-7	NA	TRBD2	CASSSRLAGYEQYF	TGTGCCAGCAGTTCAAGACTAGCGGGGTACGAGCAGTACTTC
TRBV2	TRBJ2-7	NA	NA	CASSDYLGVTYEQYF	TGTGCCAGCAGTGACTATCTCGGGGTCACCTACGAGCAGTACTTC
TRBV30	TRBJ1-2	few	NA	CAWSVYRDIVGYTF	TGTGCCTGGAGTGTATACCGGGACATCGTCGGCTACACCTTC
TRBV2	TRBJ2-1	NA	NA	CASSGYGVRGNEQFF	TGTGCCAGCAGTGGGTACGGGGTGCGGGGCAATGAGCAGTTCTTC
TRBV5-1	TRBJ2-2	NA	NA	CASSFRQVNTGELFF	TGCGCCAGCAGCTTTCGACAGGTGAACACCGGGGAGCTGTTTTTT
TRBV2	TRBJ1-1	NA	NA	CASMPQGNTEAFF	TGTGCCAGCATGCCCCAGGGGAACACTGAAGCTTTCTTT
TRBV5-1	TRBJ2-5	NA	TRBD1	CASSLDRGETQYF	TGCGCCAGCAGCCTGGACAGGGGAGAGACCCAGTACTTC
TRBV7-3	TRBJ1-5	NA	TRBD1	CASSLDRGQPQHF	TGTGCCAGCAGCCTGGACAGGGGGCAGCCCCAGCATTTT
TRBV13	TRBJ1-2	NA	NA	CASSLSGDLGYTF	TGTGCCAGCAGCTTATCGGGGGATCTGGGCTACACCTTC
TRBV2	TRBJ1-6	NA	TRBD1	CASSERGTAYSPLHF	TGTGCCAGCAGTGAAAGAGGGACAGCCTATTCACCCCTCCACTTT
TRBV2	TRBJ1-1	NA	NA	CASSIDRTPRAEAFF	TGTGCCAGCAGTATCGACCGGACCCCGAGGGCTGAAGCTTTCTTT
TRBV6-1	TRBJ1-5	NA	NA	CASSEWAQPQHF	TGTGCCAGCAGTGAATGGGCGCAGCCCCAGCATTTT
TRBV7-9	TRBJ2-4	NA	TRBD2	CASSFTSGGARAKNIQYF	TGTGCCAGCAGCTTCACTAGCGGGGGGGCCCGGGCCAAAAACATTCAGTACTTC